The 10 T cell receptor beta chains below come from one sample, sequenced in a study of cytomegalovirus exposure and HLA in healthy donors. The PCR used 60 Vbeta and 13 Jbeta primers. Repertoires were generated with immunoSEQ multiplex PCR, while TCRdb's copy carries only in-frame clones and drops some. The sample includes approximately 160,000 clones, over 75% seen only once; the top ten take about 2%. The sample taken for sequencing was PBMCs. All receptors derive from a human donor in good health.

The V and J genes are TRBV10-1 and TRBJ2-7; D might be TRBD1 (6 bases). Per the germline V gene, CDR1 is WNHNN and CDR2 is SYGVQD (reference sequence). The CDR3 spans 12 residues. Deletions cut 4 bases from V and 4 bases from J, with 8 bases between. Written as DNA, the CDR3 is TGCGCCAGCAGTGGACAGGTGTACGAGCAGTACTTC. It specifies CASSGQVYEQYF.

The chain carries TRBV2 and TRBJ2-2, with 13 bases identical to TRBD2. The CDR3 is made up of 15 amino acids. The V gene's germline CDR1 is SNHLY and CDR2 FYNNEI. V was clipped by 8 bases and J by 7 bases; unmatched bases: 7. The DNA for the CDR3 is TGTGCCAGCTCTGGACTAGCGGGGGAAATCGGGGAGCTGTTTTTT. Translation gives CASSGLAGEIGELFF.

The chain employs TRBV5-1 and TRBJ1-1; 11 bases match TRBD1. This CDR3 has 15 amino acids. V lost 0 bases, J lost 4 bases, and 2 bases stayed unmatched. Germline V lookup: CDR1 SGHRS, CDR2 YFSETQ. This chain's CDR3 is CASSLGTGGFTEAFF. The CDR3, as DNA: TGCGCCAGCAGCTTGGGGACAGGGGGCTTCACTGAAGCTTTCTTT.

Here the CDR3 reads CASGRGSYNEQFF. The CDR3 region has the DNA TGCGCCAGCGGGCGGGGGTCCTACAATGAGCAGTTCTTC. J is TRBJ2-1 and V is TRBV10-2; 7 nucleotides match TRBD2. This CDR3 is 13 amino acids long. The V and J ends lost 8 bases and 1 base, in that order; junction bases with no gene match: 2. In germline, CDR1 is WSHSY, CDR2 SAAADI.

Written as DNA, the CDR3 is TGTGCCAGCAGCCAAGCAGGGCGCTCCCCTCGAGAGCAGTACTTC. Amino acid sequence: CASSQAGRSPREQYF. The rearrangement links TRBV7-9 to TRBJ2-7; perhaps TRBD1 as D (5 bases). The CDR3 has 15 residues. V was trimmed by 5 bases and J by 7 bases, leaving 21 bases between them. The germline V gene has CDR1 SEHNR and CDR2 FQNEAQ (reference sequence). Complete variable domain (other parts from reference TRBV7-9 and TRBJ2-7): DTGVSQNPRHKITKRGQNVTFRCDPISEHNRLYWYRQTLGQGPEFLTYFQNEAQLEKSRLLSDRFSAERPKGSFSTLEIQRTEQGDSAMYLCASSQAGRSPREQYFGPGTRLTVT.

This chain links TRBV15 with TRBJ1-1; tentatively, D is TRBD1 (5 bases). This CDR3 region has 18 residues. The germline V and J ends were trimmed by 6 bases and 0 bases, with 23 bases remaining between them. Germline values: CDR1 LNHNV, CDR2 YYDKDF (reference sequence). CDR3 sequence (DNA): TGTGCCACCAGGCGACTTCCCCGACAGTTTGACTTGAACACTGAAGCTTTCTTT. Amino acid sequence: CATRRLPRQFDLNTEAFF.

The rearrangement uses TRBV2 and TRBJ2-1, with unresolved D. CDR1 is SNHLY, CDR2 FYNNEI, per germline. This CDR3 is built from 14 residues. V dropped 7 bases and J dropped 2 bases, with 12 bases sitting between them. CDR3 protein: CASNQAGAYNEQFF. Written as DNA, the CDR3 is TGTGCCAGCAACCAGGCAGGTGCCTACAATGAGCAGTTCTTC.

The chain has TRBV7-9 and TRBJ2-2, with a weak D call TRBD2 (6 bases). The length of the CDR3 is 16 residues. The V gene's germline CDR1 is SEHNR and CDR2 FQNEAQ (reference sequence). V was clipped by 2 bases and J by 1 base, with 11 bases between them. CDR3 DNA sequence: TGTGCCAGCAGCTTATTTCAGGGAGGGAACACCGGGGAGCTGTTTTTT. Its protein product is CASSLFQGGNTGELFF.

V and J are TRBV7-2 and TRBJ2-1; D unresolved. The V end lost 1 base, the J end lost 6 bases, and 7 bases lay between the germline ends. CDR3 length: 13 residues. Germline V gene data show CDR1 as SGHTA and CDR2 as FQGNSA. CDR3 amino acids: CASSLELPNEQFF. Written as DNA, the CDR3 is TGTGCCAGCAGCTTAGAACTGCCCAATGAGCAGTTCTTC.

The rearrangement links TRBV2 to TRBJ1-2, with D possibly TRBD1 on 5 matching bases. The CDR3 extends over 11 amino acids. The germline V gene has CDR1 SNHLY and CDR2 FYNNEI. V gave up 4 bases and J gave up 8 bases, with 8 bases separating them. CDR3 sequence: CASSAGFGYTF. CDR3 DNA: TGTGCCAGCAGTGCAGGGTTCGGCTACACCTTC.